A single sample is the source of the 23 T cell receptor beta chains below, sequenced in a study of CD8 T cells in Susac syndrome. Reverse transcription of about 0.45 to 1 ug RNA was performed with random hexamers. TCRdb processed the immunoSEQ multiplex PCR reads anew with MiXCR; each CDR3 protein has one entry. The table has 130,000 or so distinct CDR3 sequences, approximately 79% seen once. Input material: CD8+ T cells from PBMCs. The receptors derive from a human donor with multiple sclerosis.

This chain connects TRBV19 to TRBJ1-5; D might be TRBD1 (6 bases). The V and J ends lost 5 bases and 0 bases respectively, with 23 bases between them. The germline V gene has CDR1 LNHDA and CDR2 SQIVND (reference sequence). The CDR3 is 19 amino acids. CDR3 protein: CASSPQATGWGYSNQPQHF. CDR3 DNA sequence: TGTGCCAGTAGTCCCCAAGCTACAGGGTGGGGTTATAGCAATCAGCCCCAGCATTTT. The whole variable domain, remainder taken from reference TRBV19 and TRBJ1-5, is DGGITQSPKYLFRKEGQNVTLSCEQNLNHDAMYWYRQDPGQGLRLIYYSQIVNDFQKGDIAEGYSVSREKKESFPLTVTSAQKNPTAFYLCASSPQATGWGYSNQPQHFGDGTRLSIL.

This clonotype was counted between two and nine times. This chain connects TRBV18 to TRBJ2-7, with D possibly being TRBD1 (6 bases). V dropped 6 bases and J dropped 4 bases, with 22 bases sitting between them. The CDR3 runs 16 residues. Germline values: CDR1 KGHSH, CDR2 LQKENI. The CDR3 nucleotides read TGTGCCAGCTCCCTCGGACAGTCCGACCTATTTTACGAGCAGTACTTC. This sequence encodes CASSLGQSDLFYEQYF. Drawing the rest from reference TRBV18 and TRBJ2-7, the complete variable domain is NAGVMQNPRHLVRRRGQEARLRCSPMKGHSHVYWYRQLPEEGLKFMVYLQKENIIDESGMPKERFSAEFPKEGPSILRIQQVVRGDSAAYFCASSLGQSDLFYEQYFGPGTRLTVT.

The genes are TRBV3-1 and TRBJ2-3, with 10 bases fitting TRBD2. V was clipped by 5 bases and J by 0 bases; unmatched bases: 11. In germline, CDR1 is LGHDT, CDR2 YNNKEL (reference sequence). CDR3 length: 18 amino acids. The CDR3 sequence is CASSTLAGVGSSTDTQYF. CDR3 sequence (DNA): TGTGCCAGCAGCACGCTAGCGGGAGTAGGGTCAAGCACAGATACGCAGTATTTT.

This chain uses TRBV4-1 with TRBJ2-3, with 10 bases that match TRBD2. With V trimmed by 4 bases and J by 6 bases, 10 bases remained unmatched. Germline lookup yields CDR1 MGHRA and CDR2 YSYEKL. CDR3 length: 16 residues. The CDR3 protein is CASSLSGLAFSDTQYF. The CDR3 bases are TGCGCCAGCAGCCTTTCGGGACTAGCGTTTTCTGATACGCAGTATTTT.

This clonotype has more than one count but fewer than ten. The CDR3 here is CASSQHPSSYNEQFF. The DNA for the CDR3 is TGTGCCAGCAGCCAACATCCGAGCTCCTACAATGAGCAGTTCTTC. V and J are TRBV14 and TRBJ2-1; the D is unclear. The V end lost 2 bases, the J end lost 0 bases, and 8 bases lay between the germline ends. The CDR3 consists of 15 residues. CDR1 is SGHDN and CDR2 is FVKESK in the germline V gene.

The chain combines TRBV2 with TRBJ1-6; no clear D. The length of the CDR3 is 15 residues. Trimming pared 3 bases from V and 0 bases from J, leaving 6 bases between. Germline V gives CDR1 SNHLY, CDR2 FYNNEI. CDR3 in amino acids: CASSDQSSYNSPLHF. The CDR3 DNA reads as TGTGCCAGCAGTGACCAAAGCTCCTATAATTCACCCCTCCACTTT.

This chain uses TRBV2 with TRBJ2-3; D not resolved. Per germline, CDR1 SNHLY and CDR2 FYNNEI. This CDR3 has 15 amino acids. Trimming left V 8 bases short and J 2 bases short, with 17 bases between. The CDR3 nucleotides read TGTGCCAGCGGCTTCCGGGTCGCCACCACAGATACGCAGTATTTT. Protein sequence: CASGFRVATTDTQYF.

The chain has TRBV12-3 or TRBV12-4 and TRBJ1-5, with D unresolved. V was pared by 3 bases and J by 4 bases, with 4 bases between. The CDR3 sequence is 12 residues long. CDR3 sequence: CASSFINQPQHF. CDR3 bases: TGTGCCAGCAGTTTCATAAATCAGCCCCAGCATTTT.

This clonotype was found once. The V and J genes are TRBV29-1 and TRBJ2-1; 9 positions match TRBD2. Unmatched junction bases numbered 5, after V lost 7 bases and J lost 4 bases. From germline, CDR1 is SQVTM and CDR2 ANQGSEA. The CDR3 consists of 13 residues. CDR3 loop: CSGSGGGYNEQFF. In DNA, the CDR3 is TGCAGCGGTAGCGGGGGTGGGTACAATGAGCAGTTCTTC.

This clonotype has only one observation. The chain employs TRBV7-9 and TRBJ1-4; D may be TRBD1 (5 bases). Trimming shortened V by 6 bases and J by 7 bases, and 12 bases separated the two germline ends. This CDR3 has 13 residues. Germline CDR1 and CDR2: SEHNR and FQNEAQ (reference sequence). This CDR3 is CASSGALGEKLFF. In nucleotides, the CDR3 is TGTGCCAGCAGTGGGGCGCTTGGTGAAAAACTGTTTTTT.

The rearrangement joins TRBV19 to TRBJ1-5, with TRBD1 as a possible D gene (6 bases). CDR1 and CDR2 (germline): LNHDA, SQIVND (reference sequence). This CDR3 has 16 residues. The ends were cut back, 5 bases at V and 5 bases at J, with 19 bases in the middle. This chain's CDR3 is CASSPLAGAVYQPQHF. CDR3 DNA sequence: TGTGCCAGTAGTCCCCTCGCGGGGGCGGTTTATCAGCCCCAGCATTTT.

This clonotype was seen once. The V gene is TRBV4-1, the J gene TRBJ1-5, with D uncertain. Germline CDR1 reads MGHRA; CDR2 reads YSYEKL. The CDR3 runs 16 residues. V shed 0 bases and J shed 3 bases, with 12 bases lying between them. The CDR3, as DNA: TGCGCCAGCAGCCAAGAAACACCGATAAACAATCAGCCCCAGCATTTT. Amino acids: CASSQETPINNQPQHF.

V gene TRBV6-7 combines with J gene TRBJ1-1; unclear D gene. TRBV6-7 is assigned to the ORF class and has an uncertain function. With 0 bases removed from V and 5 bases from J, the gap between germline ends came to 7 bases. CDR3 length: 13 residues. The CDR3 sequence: CASSYSDWTEAFF. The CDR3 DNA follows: TGTGCCAGCAGTTACTCTGACTGGACTGAAGCTTTCTTT.

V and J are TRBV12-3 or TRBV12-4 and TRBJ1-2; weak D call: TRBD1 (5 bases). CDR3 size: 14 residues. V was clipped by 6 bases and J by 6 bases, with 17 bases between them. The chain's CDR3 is CASSRHPSRDGYTF. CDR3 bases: TGTGCCAGCAGCCGTCACCCCAGCAGGGATGGCTACACCTTC.

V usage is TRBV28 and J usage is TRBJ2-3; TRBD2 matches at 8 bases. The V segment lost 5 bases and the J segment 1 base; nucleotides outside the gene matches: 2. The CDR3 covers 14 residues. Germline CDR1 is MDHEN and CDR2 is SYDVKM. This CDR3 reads CASSAAGGTDTQYF. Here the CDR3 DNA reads TGTGCCAGCAGTGCAGCGGGGGGCACAGATACGCAGTATTTT.

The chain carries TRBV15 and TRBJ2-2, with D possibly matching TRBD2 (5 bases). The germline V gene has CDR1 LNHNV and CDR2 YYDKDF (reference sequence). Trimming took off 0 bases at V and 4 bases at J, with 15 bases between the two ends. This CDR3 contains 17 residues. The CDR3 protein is CATSRDLGSGLTGELFF. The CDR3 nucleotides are TGTGCCACCAGCAGAGACCTCGGCAGCGGCCTCACCGGGGAGCTGTTTTTT.

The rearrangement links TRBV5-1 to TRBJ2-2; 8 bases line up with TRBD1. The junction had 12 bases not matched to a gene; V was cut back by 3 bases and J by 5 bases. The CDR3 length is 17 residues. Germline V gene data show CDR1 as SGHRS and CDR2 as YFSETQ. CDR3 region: CASSWTMDRDRTGELFF. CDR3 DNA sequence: TGCGCCAGCAGCTGGACTATGGACAGGGATAGAACCGGGGAGCTGTTTTTT.

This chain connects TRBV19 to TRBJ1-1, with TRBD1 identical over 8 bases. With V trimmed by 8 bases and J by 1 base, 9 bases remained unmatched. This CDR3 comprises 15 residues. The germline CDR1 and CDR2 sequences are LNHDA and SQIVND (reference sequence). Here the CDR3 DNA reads TGTGCCAGTCGGGTTGGAGACAGGGGGAACACTGAAGCTTTCTTT. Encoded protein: CASRVGDRGNTEAFF.

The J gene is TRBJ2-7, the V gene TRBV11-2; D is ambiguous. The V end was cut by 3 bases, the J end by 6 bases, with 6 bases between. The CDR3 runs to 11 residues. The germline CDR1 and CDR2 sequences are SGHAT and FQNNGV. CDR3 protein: CASSFRGEQYV. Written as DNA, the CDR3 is TGTGCCAGCAGCTTCCGCGGCGAGCAGTACGTC.

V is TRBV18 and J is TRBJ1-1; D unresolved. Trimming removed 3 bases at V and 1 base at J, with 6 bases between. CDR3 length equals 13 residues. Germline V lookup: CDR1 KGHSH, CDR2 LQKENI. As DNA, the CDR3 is TGTGCCAGCTCACCTATGTGGAACACTGAAGCTTTCTTT. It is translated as CASSPMWNTEAFF. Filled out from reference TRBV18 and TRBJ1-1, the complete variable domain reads NAGVMQNPRHLVRRRGQEARLRCSPMKGHSHVYWYRQLPEEGLKFMVYLQKENIIDESGMPKERFSAEFPKEGPSILRIQQVVRGDSAAYFCASSPMWNTEAFFGQGTRLTVV.

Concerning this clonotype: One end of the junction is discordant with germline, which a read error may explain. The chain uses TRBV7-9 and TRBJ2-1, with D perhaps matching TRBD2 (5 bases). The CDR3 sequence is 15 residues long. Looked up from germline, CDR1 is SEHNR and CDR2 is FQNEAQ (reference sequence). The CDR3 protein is CASSLGGSPMGHEAF. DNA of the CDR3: TGTGCCAGCAGCTTAGGAGGGTCGCCGATGGGCCATGAGGCCTTC.

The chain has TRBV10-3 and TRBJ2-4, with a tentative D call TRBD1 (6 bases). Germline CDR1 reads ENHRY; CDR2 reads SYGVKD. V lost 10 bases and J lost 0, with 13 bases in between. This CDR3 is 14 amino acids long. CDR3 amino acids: CATRDRLAKNIQYF. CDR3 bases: TGTGCCACCCGCGACAGGTTAGCCAAAAACATTCAGTACTTC.

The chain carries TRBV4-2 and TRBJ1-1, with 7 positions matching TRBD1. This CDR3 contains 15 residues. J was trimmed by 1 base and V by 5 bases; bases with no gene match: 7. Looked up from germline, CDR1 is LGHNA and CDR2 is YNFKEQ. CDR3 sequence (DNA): TGTGCCAGCAGCGTGGCCGGGACAGAGAACACTGAAGCTTTCTTT. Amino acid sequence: CASSVAGTENTEAFF.